This T cell receptor (beta chain) came from a study of OX40 agonist ivuxolimab in advanced cancers. In terms of the full investigation: Ivuxolimab, which targeted the costimulatory receptor OX40 (CD134), was an agonistic, fully human IgG2 monoclonal antibody. Intravenous ivuxolimab was administered to patients every 2 weeks at six dose levels: 0.01, 0.1, 0.3, 1.5, 3 and 10 mg/kg. Among the roughly 50 dose-escalation patients, around 20 had hepatocellular carcinoma, around 15 melanoma, 9 renal cell carcinoma and 9 head and neck cancer. In the dose-escalation cohort, around 80% of patients were male, and the mean age was around 60 years with a range of about 20 to 90. Patients were allowed to have had prior anti-PD-1, anti-PD-L1 or anti-CTLA-4 therapy, and 30% to 40% of the dose-escalation patients had previously received checkpoint inhibitors. Three dose-escalation patients achieved partial responses, one with hepatocellular carcinoma and two with cutaneous melanoma. Peripheral TCRbeta sequencing was intended to test whether TCR sequence diversity was altered and clonal T-cell expansion was caused by ivuxolimab. The paper describes the monotherapy dose-escalation part (N of about 52 patients) of the phase I trial of ivuxolimab.

Genomic DNA was extracted from sorted cells for sequencing of the TCRbeta CDR3 region. TCRbeta CDR3 regions were sequenced using the immunoSEQ Assay. TCRdb carries this immuneACCESS record with in-frame sequences only. Its versions omit some clonotypes, under half of them owing to an unresolved V gene in the studies checked, with the rest unexplained. Counted in this sample were 50,000 to 65,000 clones; over 80% of them appeared once. The top ten hold 12% of the sample. Study-wide conclusions, independent of this receptor: Low levels of normalized T-cell clonal expansion were also seen in some patients who did not respond. The antigen specificity of the clonally expanded peripheral T cells was not determined. At doses of 0.1 to 3.0 mg/kg, clonal expansion of both CD4+ and CD8+ T cells in blood was seen between baseline and week 6. After ivuxolimab, more expanded clones were found on average in CD8+ T cells than in CD4+ T cells. In the 0.1-3.0 mg/kg groups, partial responders had among the lowest normalized peripheral clonal expansion, particularly in CD8+ T cells.

To note about this clone: Its antigen specificity is not known. Per-base quality was not reported, and no clone a single base away is much larger than it.

CDR1 and CDR2 are drawn from the germline V gene: SGHRS, YFSETQ. For this chain, trimming is 4 bases at the V end and 4 bases at the J end, and the number of junction bases without a gene match is 3. The CDR3 sequence holds 16 residues, the cysteine and phenylalanine included. The read is trimmed to its CDR3 DNA, 48 bases read in frame from base 1. Patients with a history of autoimmune disease or receiving systemic immunosuppression were excluded from the trial. Peripheral blood for TCR sequencing was collected from all dose cohorts at baseline, on cycle 4 day 1, and on cycle 7 day 1. The samples were taken from a phase I, first-in-human, multicenter, open-label dose-escalation trial of ivuxolimab. Adults with locally advanced or metastatic head and neck squamous cell, hepatocellular, melanoma or renal cell carcinoma were enrolled in the trial. CD4+ and CD8+ T cells were sorted separately from peripheral blood before TCR sequencing.

The sequence derives from an adult with an advanced solid tumor such as melanoma, head and neck, liver or kidney cancer. The chain uses TRBV5-1 and TRBJ2-2; the central 14 bases match TRBD2. The material was CD4+ or CD8+ T cells sorted from blood, obtained in a trial of the OX40 agonist ivuxolimab. The nucleotides are TGCGCCAGCAGCGGAGGACTAGCGGGGGGCACCGGGGAGCTGTTTTTT. This is translated as CASSGGLAGGTGELFF.